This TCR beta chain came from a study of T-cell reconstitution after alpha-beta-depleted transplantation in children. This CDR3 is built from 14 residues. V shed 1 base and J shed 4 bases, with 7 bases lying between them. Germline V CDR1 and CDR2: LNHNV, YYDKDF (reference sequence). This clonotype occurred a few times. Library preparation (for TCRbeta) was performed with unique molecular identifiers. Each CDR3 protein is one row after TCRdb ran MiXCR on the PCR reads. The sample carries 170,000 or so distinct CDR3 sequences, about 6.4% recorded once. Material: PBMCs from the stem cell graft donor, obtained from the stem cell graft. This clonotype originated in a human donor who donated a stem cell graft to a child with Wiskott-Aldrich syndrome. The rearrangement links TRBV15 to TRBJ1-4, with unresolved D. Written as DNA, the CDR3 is TGTGCCACCAGCAGAGTTGGGAATAATGAAAAACTGTTTTTT. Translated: CATSRVGNNEKLFF.